A selection of T cell receptor beta chains follows, all from one sample in a study of cytomegalovirus exposure and HLA in healthy donors. Assay: immunoSEQ multiplex PCR; the TCRdb copy retains only in-frame clones and omits some. The sample consists of 80,000 to 130,000 clones, about 77% of them appearing once. Specimen: PBMCs. Receptors originate from a woman between 18 and 29 years old in good health and CMV-seropositive. CDR3s include the opening cysteine and the closing phenylalanine or tryptophan. A D gene is named only where the DNA matches it firmly. Clone sizes are given selectively: once, few, many, or a class where the clone is expanded.

j_call clone_size v_call d_call cdr3_aa cdr3_nt
TRBJ2-7 NA TRBV6-5 TRBD2 CASSYRTGTSGYEQYF TGTGCCAGCAGTTACCGAACCGGGACTAGCGGCTACGAGCAGTACTTC
TRBJ2-5 few TRBV5-1 TRBD1 CASSRGGQGAQETQYF TGCGCCAGCAGCCGGGGGGGACAGGGGGCCCAAGAGACCCAGTACTTC
TRBJ1-1 NA TRBV5-4 NA CASSLGPEDTEAFF TGTGCCAGCAGCTTGGGACCCGAGGACACTGAAGCTTTCTTT
TRBJ2-1 NA TRBV6-5 NA CASSHRDNEQFF TGTGCCAGCAGTCACAGGGACAATGAGCAGTTCTTC
TRBJ1-6 once TRBV19 NA CASSIGVSNSPLHF TGTGCCAGTAGTATAGGCGTTTCGAATTCACCCCTCCACTTT
TRBJ1-1 NA TRBV5-4 NA CASSTVTEAFF TGTGCCAGCAGCACAGTCACTGAAGCTTTCTTT
TRBJ1-3 NA TRBV28 NA CATERHISGNTIYF TGTGCCACCGAGAGACATATCTCTGGAAACACCATATATTTT
TRBJ2-7 NA TRBV5-4 TRBD2 CASSMGLEPYEQYF TGTGCCAGCAGCATGGGACTAGAACCCTACGAGCAGTACTTC
TRBJ1-5 few TRBV6-5 TRBD1 CASRDRAGNQPQHF TGTGCCAGCAGGGACAGGGCAGGCAATCAGCCCCAGCATTTT
TRBJ2-7 once TRBV30 TRBD2 CAWSAPGLAGRSYEQYF TGTGCCTGGAGTGCTCCGGGACTAGCGGGAAGGTCCTACGAGCAGTACTTC
TRBJ1-2 NA TRBV2 TRBD1 CASSEVGTGEETNYGYTF TGTGCCAGCAGTGAAGTCGGGACAGGGGAGGAGACTAACTATGGCTACACCTTC
TRBJ1-5 few TRBV7-9 NA CASSPGDQPQHF TGTGCCAGCAGCCCAGGGGATCAGCCCCAGCATTTT
TRBJ1-5 NA TRBV2 TRBD1 CASRWTGLYQPQHF TGTGCCAGCAGATGGACAGGTCTATATCAGCCCCAGCATTTT
TRBJ1-2 NA TRBV29-1 NA CSLNTNTGGGYTF TGCAGCCTTAACACCAACACGGGAGGCGGCTACACCTTC
TRBJ2-3 once TRBV25-1 TRBD2 CASRIAGQFWF TGTGCCAGCAGAATAGCGGGGCAATTTTGGTTT
TRBJ2-6 NA TRBV18 TRBD1 CASSPFRQGYSGANVLTF TGTGCCAGCTCACCTTTCCGACAGGGGTACTCTGGGGCCAACGTCCTGACTTTC
TRBJ1-1 once TRBV6-4 NA CASSGMYRVSNTEAFF TGTGCCAGCAGTGGGATGTACAGGGTTTCGAACACTGAAGCTTTCTTT
TRBJ2-2 NA TRBV5-1 NA CASKHQMNTGELFF TGCGCCAGCAAACACCAGATGAACACCGGGGAGCTGTTTTTT
TRBJ2-7 NA TRBV29-1 NA CSVGGGRVSSYEQYF TGCAGCGTTGGGGGGGGGCGGGTAAGCTCCTACGAGCAGTACTTC
TRBJ2-3 NA TRBV28 TRBD2 CASSFPGGLADPTDTQYF TGTGCCAGCAGTTTCCCGGGAGGCTTAGCGGACCCCACAGATACGCAGTATTTT
TRBJ1-1 NA TRBV5-1 TRBD1 CASSVPGTVDTEAFF TGCGCCAGCAGCGTGCCAGGGACAGTTGACACTGAAGCTTTCTTT
TRBJ2-1 few TRBV28 NA CASSLESSYNEQFF TGTGCCAGCAGTTTAGAGAGCTCCTACAATGAGCAGTTCTTC
TRBJ2-7 NA TRBV9 NA CASSPTSLTGEQYF TGTGCCAGCAGCCCGACTTCCCTCACGGGCGAGCAGTACTTC
TRBJ2-2 NA TRBV9 TRBD1 CASSGRQGTTGELFF TGTGCCAGCAGCGGACGACAGGGGACCACCGGGGAGCTGTTTTTT
TRBJ1-1 NA TRBV30 NA CAWTWTVNTEAFF TGTGCCTGGACCTGGACAGTCAACACTGAAGCTTTCTTT
TRBJ1-5 NA TRBV19 TRBD1 CASSRQGSNQPQHF TGTGCCAGTAGTAGACAGGGTAGCAATCAGCCCCAGCATTTT
TRBJ2-3 NA TRBV7-2 TRBD2 CASSPGTSADTQYF TGTGCCAGCAGCCCCGGGACTAGCGCAGATACGCAGTATTTT
TRBJ2-7 medium-sized TRBV19 NA CATRQDPSSYEQYF TGTGCCACAAGACAGGACCCGAGCTCCTACGAGCAGTACTTC
TRBJ1-5 NA TRBV28 NA CASSSGKRPQHF TGTGCCAGCAGTTCCGGGAAGCGGCCCCAGCATTTT
TRBJ2-7 NA TRBV7-9 TRBD1 CASSQLRDSPYEQYF TGTGCCAGCAGCCAACTCCGGGACAGTCCCTACGAGCAGTACTTC
TRBJ1-2 NA TRBV6-5 NA CASSTGLYGYTF TGTGCCAGCAGTACCGGACTCTATGGCTACACCTTC
TRBJ2-2 once TRBV6-5 TRBD2 CASVSGSRTGELFF TGTGCCAGCGTTAGCGGGAGCCGGACCGGGGAGCTGTTTTTT
TRBJ2-7 once TRBV2 TRBD2 CASVAGGPEQYF TGTGCCAGCGTAGCGGGAGGGCCCGAGCAGTACTTC
TRBJ1-5 NA TRBV7-5 NA CARSYRDRVVGYSNQPQHF TGTGCCAGAAGCTACAGGGACAGGGTGGTGGGATATAGCAATCAGCCCCAGCATTTT
TRBJ2-5 NA TRBV27 TRBD1 CASSTRDRGRETQYF TGTGCCAGCAGTACCCGGGACAGGGGGCGTGAGACCCAGTACTTC
TRBJ2-7 NA TRBV28 TRBD1 CASSAGQGARYEQYF TGTGCCAGCAGTGCAGGACAGGGGGCGAGATACGAGCAGTACTTC
TRBJ2-5 once TRBV5-1 TRBD2 CASSLGAGGLQETQYF TGCGCCAGCAGCTTGGGAGCGGGAGGGCTTCAGGAGACCCAGTACTTC
TRBJ2-2 NA TRBV15 NA CATSRDSGGSGELFF TGTGCCACCAGCAGAGATAGCGGAGGCTCGGGGGAGCTGTTTTTT
TRBJ2-5 NA TRBV4-1 NA CASSLEGTGETQYF TGCGCCAGCAGCCTGGAGGGAACGGGGGAGACCCAGTACTTC
TRBJ2-1 few TRBV29-1 TRBD2 CSVGTSGTNEQFF TGCAGCGTTGGGACTAGCGGGACCAATGAGCAGTTCTTC
TRBJ1-1 NA TRBV5-1 NA CASSLGDTEAFF TGCGCCAGCAGCTTAGGGGACACTGAAGCTTTCTTT
TRBJ2-1 few TRBV11-1 NA CASSSGYRNEQFF TGTGCCAGCAGCTCGGGTTACCGGAATGAGCAGTTCTTC
TRBJ2-2 NA TRBV16 TRBD2 CASSPRFPLASGGNTGELFF TGTGCCAGCAGCCCCCGCTTTCCGTTGGCCTCGGGGGGGAACACCGGGGAGCTGTTTTTT
TRBJ2-2 once TRBV7-3 NA CASSPDSVNTGELFF TGTGCCAGCAGCCCAGACAGCGTCAACACCGGGGAGCTGTTTTTT
TRBJ2-1 NA TRBV11-2 TRBD2 CASSFSSGDYNEQFF TGTGCCAGCAGCTTTTCGAGCGGGGATTACAATGAGCAGTTCTTC